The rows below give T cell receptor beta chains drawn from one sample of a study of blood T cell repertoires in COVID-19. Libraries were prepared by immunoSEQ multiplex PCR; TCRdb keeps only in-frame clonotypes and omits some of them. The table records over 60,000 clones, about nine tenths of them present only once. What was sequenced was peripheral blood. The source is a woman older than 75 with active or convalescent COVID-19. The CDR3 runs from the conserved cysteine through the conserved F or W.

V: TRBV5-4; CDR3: CASSLAGSSYGYTF
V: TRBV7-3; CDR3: CASSSGQGETQYF
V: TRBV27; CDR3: CASSFQGAGANVLTF
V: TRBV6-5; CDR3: CASSSPGVGYYGYTF
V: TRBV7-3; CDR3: CASSPGLGTNSYNEQFF
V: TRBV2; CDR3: CASNPQGLEEQYF
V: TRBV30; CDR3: CAWTQGGQPDTQYF
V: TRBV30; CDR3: CAWRNKGTGGGYGYTF
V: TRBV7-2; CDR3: CASSPGSDTQYF
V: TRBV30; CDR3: CAWNLRGGRSYGYTF
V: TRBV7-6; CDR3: CASSPLNNEQFF
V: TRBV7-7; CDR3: CASSKNPGGQETQYF
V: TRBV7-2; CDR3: CASSGDRGDTQYF
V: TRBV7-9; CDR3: CASSLEQVYGYTF
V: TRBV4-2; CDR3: CASSHLTSGGTDTQYF
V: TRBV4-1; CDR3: CASSQASAAPYEQYF
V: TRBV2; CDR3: CASSEKIGYSQHF
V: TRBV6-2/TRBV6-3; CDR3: CASSYSSGTGEVPNEKLFF
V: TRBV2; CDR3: CASSLSVGGYEQYF
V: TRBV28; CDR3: CASSSIPSTGTGTEAFF
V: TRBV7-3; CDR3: CASSSTGRYNEQFF
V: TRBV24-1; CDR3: CATSDLTRQETQYF
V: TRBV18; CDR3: CASSTVSYEQYF
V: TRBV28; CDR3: CASSRWTGEAFF
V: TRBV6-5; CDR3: CASSSLEGTQYF
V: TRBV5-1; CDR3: CASSFRDFTDTQYF
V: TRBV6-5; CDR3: CASRNRQGRGTEAFF
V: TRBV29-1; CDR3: CSVAWDRTYGYTF
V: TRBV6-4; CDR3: CASSDSRDRGLQPQHF
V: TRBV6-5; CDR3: CASSYSTVTEAFF
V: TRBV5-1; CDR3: CASSPGGAPLHF
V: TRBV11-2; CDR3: CASSLAGLETEAFF
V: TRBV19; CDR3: CASSVLGTGRTEAFF
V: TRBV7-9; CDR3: CASSPDRGLRGYTF
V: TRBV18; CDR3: CASSQGQGGNIQYF
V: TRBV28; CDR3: CASRDTSNYGYTF
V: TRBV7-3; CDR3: CASSQGDASIYEQYF
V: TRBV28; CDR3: CASTNRGWNTEAFF
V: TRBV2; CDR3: CASSGDGGSNIQYF
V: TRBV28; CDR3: CASSLVLQETQYF
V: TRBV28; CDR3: CASSSIGDSTYEQYF
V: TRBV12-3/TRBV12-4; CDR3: CASSFRFNQPQHF
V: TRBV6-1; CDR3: CASSEASGGANEQFF
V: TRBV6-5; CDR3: CASRFTGGNEKLFF
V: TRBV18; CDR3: CASSPDRGLSGNTIYF
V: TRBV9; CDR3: CASSPQGAYGYTF
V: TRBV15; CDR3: CATSRDRATGIYGYTF
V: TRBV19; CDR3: CASSPADRGYNSPLHF
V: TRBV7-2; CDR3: CASSPQGALSTEAFF
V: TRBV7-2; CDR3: CASSYTTLDSYEQYF
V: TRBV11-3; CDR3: CASSSGRWTGDSYEQYF
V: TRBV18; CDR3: CASSPKGSDSPLHF
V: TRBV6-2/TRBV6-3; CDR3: CASSYSTLGGANYEQYF
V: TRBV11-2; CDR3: CASSLDTTSQETQYF
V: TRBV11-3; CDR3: CASSLGGGDSYEQYF